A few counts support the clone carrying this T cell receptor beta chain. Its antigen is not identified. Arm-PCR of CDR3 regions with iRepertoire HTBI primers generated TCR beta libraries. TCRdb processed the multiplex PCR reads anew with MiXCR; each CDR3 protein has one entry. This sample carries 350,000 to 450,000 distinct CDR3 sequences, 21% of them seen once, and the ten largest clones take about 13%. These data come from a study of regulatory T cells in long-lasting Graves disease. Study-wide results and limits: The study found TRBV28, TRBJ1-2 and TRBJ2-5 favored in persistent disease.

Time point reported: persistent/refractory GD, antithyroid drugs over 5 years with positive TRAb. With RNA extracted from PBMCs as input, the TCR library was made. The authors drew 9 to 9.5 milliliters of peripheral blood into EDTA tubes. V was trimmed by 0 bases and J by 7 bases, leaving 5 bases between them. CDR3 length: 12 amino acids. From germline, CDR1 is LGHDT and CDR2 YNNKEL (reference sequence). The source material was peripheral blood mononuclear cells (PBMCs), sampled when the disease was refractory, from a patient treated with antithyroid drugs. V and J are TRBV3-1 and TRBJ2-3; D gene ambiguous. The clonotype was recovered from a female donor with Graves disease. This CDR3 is CASSQDWNTQYF. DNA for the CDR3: TGTGCCAGCAGCCAAGATTGGAATACGCAGTATTTT.